This entry features one T cell receptor (beta chain) sequence. What it recognizes is unknown. Profiling relied on immunoSEQ multiplex PCR, and the TCRdb table lists in-frame clones only, not all of them. This sample has about 77,000 clones, with roughly 98% found just once. The source of the sample is a study of Tregs in tolerant kidney transplant recipients. Study in general: Recipients received nonmyeloablative bone marrow transplants from related graft donors, with transient mixed chimerism. Study outcomes and limitations: In tolerant patients, donor-specific Tregs outgrew total Tregs, suggesting antigen-driven expansion.

The CDR3 has 15 amino acids. V lost 6 bases, J lost 1 base, and 13 bases lay in between. Germline loops: CDR1 SEHNR, CDR2 FQNEAQ (reference sequence). The rearrangement links TRBV7-9 to TRBJ2-1; possible D gene TRBD1, 6 bases. Sequenced material: CD4+ T cells from blood, taken before the transplant. This clonotype was sampled from a human donor who received a combined kidney and bone marrow transplant. The CDR3 DNA reads TGTGCCAGCAGACTGCCGGGACATTCCTACAATGAGCAGTTCTTC. This codes for CASRLPGHSYNEQFF.